This T cell receptor beta chain was recorded in a study of PD-1 blockade in classical Hodgkin lymphoma. Study-level information: Nivolumab dosed at 3 mg/kg went to patients intravenously every 2 weeks.

This clone was detected only a few times. No antigen is known for it. TCRdb's table, derived via immunoSEQ multiplex PCR, lists solely in-frame clones and lacks some. The sample includes over 25,000 clones, approximately 87% of them seen just once. Relapse was seen in all patients after autologous stem cell transplantation, and brentuximab vedotin exposure was variable. Broader study findings: Why repertoires differed is undefined; disease activity or prior therapy possibly contributed. Baseline diversity was lower in partial responders and progressors than complete responders.

The clonotype was recovered from a human donor with classical Hodgkin lymphoma. The sequencing used peripheral blood mononuclear cells (PBMCs), collected before the second cycle of nivolumab.

In DNA form, the CDR3 reads TGTGCCTGGAGGGCTACCGCTGAAGCTTTCTTT. Translation: CAWRATAEAFF. V gene TRBV30 combines with J gene TRBJ1-1; D not certain. Germline V gives CDR1 GTSNPN, CDR2 SVGIG (reference sequence). V dropped 3 bases and J dropped 6 bases, with 8 bases sitting between them. The CDR3 contains 11 residues. The variable domain in full, completed from reference TRBV30 and TRBJ1-1, reads SQTIHQWPATLVQPVGSPLSLECTVEGTSNPNLYWYRQAAGRGLQLLFYSVGIGQISSEVPQNLSASRPQDRQFILSSKKLLLSDSGFYLCAWRATAEAFFGQGTRLTVV.